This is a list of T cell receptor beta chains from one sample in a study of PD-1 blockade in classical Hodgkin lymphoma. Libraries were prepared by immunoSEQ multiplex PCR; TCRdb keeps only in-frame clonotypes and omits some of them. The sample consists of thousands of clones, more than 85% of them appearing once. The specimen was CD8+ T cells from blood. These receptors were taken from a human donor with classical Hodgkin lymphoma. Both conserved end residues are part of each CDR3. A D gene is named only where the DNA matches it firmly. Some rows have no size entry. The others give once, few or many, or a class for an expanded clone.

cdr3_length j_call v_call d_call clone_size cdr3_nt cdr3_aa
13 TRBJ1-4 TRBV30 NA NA TGTGCCTGGAGTGGACAAGGGGCTGAAAAACTGTTTTTT CAWSGQGAEKLFF
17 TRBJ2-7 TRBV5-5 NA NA TGTGCCAGCAGCTCGACTTTACCGGGCTACATCTCCCACGAGCAGTACTTC CASSSTLPGYISHEQYF
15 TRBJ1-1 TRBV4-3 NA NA TGCGCCAGCAGCCATCTGGGTACGGGGAACACTGAAGCTTTCTTT CASSHLGTGNTEAFF
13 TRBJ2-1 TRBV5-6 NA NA TGTGCCAGCCAAAGTGGCGGTTACAATGAGCAGTTCTTC CASQSGGYNEQFF
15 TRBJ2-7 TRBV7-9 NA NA TGTGCCAGCAGCAAATTTGAGGGACGGAACTACGAGCAGTACTTC CASSKFEGRNYEQYF
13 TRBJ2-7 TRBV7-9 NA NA TGTGCCAGCAGCTTAGAATGGGGCCCCGAGCAGTACTTC CASSLEWGPEQYF
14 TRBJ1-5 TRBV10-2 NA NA TGCGCCAGCAGTGAGGGCAGCATCAATCAGCCCCAGCATTTT CASSEGSINQPQHF
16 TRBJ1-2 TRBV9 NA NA TGTGCCAGCAGCGTAGCTGGAAGGGCTGGGAGCTATGGCTACACCTTC CASSVAGRAGSYGYTF
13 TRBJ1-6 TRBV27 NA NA TGTGCCAGCAGTTATACAGAAAATTCACCCCTCCACTTT CASSYTENSPLHF
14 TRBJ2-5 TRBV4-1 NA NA TGCGCCAGCAGCCAAGGAGGGGCGAGAGAGACCCAGTACTTC CASSQGGARETQYF
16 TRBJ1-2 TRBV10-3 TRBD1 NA TGTGCCATCAGTGAGACGACAGGGGGCGCAAACTATGGCTACACCTTC CAISETTGGANYGYTF
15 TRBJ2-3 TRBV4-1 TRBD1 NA TGCGCCAGCAGCTACCGGGACAGCGTCACAGATACGCAGTATTTT CASSYRDSVTDTQYF
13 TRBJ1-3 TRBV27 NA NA TGTGCCAGCAGGTCTGTGGCTGGAAACACCATATATTTT CASRSVAGNTIYF
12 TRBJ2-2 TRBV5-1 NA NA TGCGCCAGCAGCTTGGTGGCGGGGGAGCTGTTTTTT CASSLVAGELFF
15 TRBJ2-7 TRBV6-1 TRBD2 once TGTGCCAGCAGTATTAGCGGGGCGAGCTCCTACGAGCAGTACTTC CASSISGASSYEQYF
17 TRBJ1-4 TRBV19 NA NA TGTGCCAGTCGCTTAGTCCCGGGACAAGCAACTAATGAAAAACTGTTTTTT CASRLVPGQATNEKLFF
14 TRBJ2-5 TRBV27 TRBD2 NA TGTGCCAGCAGTTTAGGCGGGGGGGCGGAGACCCAGTACTTC CASSLGGGAETQYF
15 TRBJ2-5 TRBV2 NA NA TGTGCCAGCAGTGAAGAAGGGGTAGCGGCAGAGACCCAGTACTTC CASSEEGVAAETQYF
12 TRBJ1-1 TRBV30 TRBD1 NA TGTGCCTGGAGGACAGGGTACACTGAAGCTTTCTTT CAWRTGYTEAFF
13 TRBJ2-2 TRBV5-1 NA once TGCGCCAGCAGGAGGACAAACACCGGGGAGCTGTTTTTT CASRRTNTGELFF
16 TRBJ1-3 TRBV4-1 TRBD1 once TGCGCCAGCAGCCAAGGTATAAGGGGGCCTGGAAACACCATATATTTT CASSQGIRGPGNTIYF
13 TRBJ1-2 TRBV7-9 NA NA TGTGCCAGCAGCTTAGAGGTAGTCAGTGGCTACACCTTC CASSLEVVSGYTF
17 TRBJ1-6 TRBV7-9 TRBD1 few TGTGCCAGCAGCTTAGCGAGGACAGGTTCCTATAATTCACCCCTCCACTTT CASSLARTGSYNSPLHF
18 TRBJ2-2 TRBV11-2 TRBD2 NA TGTGCCAGCAGCTTAGTAGCTAGCGGGGGGGCAGGCACCGGGGAGCTGTTTTTT CASSLVASGGAGTGELFF
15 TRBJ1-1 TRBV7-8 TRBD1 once TGTGCCAGCAGCCCCCCGGGACAGATGAACACTGAAGCTTTCTTT CASSPPGQMNTEAFF
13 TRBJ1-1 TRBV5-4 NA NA TGTGCCAGCAGCTTGCAAAGGGGCACTGAAGCTTTCTTT CASSLQRGTEAFF
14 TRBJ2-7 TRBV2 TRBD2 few TGTGCCACCCTAGCGGGAGGCCCTATCTACGAGCAGTACTTC CATLAGGPIYEQYF
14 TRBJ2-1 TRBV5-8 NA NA TGTGCCAGCAGCTTGCGAAGCTCCTACAATGAGCAGTTCTTC CASSLRSSYNEQFF
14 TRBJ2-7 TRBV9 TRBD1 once TGTGCCAGCAGCAAGGGACAGGGGACCTACGAGCAGTACTTC CASSKGQGTYEQYF
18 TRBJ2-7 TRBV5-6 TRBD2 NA TGTGCCAGCAGCTTTTATGAGTCTAGCGGGAAAGGCCCCTACGAGCAGTACTTC CASSFYESSGKGPYEQYF
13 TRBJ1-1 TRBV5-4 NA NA TGTGCCAGCGGGGAGGTCACGGGCACTGAAGCTTTCTTT CASGEVTGTEAFF
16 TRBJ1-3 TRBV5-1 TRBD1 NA TGCGCCAGCAGCCCCCTCGGGACAGGTCCTGGAAACACCATATATTTT CASSPLGTGPGNTIYF
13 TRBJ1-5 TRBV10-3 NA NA TGTGCCATCGTGGGTGGGGGCAATCAGCCCCAGCATTTT CAIVGGGNQPQHF
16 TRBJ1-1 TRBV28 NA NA TGTGCCAGCAGTTTAACTCGCCAGGTTGGATTACGTGGGGCTTTCTTT CASSLTRQVGLRGAFF
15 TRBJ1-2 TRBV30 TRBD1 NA TGTGCCTGGAGTGCACCGGGACAGGGGGATGGTGGCTACACCTTC CAWSAPGQGDGGYTF
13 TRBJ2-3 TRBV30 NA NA TGTGCCTGGAGCGAGGGGGGGCGGAATACGCAGTATTTT CAWSEGGRNTQYF
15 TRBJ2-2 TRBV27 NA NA TGTGCCAGCAGCTCCCCCTGGAGGGAAGCCGGGGAGCTGTTTTTT CASSSPWREAGELFF